The subject of this entry is one T cell receptor beta chain. This clonotype appeared many times. This clone's antigen is unknown. Per-base qualities were not stored, and no clone one base away is much larger. Library creation used multiplex PCR. The sequencer listed for this sample is Illumina HiSeq 4000. CDR3 regions were amplified by Arm-PCR with iRepertoire HTBI primers to construct TCR beta libraries. PCR products were gel purified before sequencing. The published analysis was carried out like this. Across samples, roughly 60 TRBV and 12 to 15 TRBJ segments were identified and used for gene usage analysis of CDR3 amino acid clonotypes. COPE and FqMerger were used to merge the filtered high-quality paired reads into contigs. Contigs were aligned with BLAST to IMGT TRBV, TRBD and TRBJ reference genes, and CDR3 was defined per IMGT. Any clonotype with a frequency above 0.1% was classified as a highly expanded clone. Shannon entropy served as the measure of repertoire diversity, while the Gini coefficient captured V-J evenness. Public clonotypes were defined as clonotypes shared by more than one individual. The public sequencing data were trimmed at Q25 with fastp and processed into clonotypes with MiXCR by TCRdb, which kept only in-frame beta chains. Identical CDR3 proteins give one entry, which carries the most common genes and DNA. TCRdb's processing, not the authors' own work, is the source of the V and J calls. This sample holds under 700,000 distinct CDR3 sequences; 15% to 20% were observed only once. Around a quarter of the sample goes to the ten largest clones.

The data originate from a study of regulatory T cells in long-lasting Graves disease listed by TCRdb under 2021. For context, the study as a whole: Antithyroid drugs had been taken for less than 3 months by newly diagnosed Graves' disease patients. Patients with persistent Graves' disease were compared with patients with newly diagnosed Graves' disease using TCR sequencing and RNA sequencing of peripheral blood. The study was conducted in China and was registered as a clinical trial. A total of some 35 samples underwent TCR sequencing: 13 from persistent and around 20 from newly diagnosed Graves' disease patients. Beyond this particular receptor, the publication reports: The authors noted that the small sample size was a limitation that may lower accuracy. Peripheral blood alone was examined, since thyroid tissue, which constituted the primary lesion, could not be accessed. Sequencing and analysis were restricted to the TCR beta chain. Persistent Graves' disease patients showed lower TCR Shannon entropy and fewer highly expanded clones than newly diagnosed patients, suggesting clonal expansion. A larger number of public clonotypes was shared among persistent patients (approximately 2,500) than among newly diagnosed patients (around 970).

Sample time point, as interpreted from the label and publication: newly diagnosed GD, antithyroid drugs for less than 3 months. For both TCR sequencing and RNA sequencing, RNA was extracted from PBMCs in TRIzol. Graves' disease was diagnosed according to American Thyroid Association guidelines. The patients came from an endocrinology department in Xi'an, China. Each patient gave approximately 10 milliliters of peripheral blood, collected in an EDTA anticoagulant tube. Ficoll Paque Plus density gradient separation was used to isolate PBMCs, and no further T cell sorting was performed. An Agilent 2100 Bioanalyzer and agarose gel were used to assess RNA quality, and a NanoDrop 2000 was used to measure RNA concentration. The sample also formed part of further work on T cells in Graves' hyperthyroidism and ophthalmopathy. From the second report: Stable Graves' hyperthyroidism was defined as the absence of progression to ophthalmopathy over 18 months of follow-up. Hyperthyroidism patients were newly diagnosed, with disease duration under 2 months, and aged 18 to 65 years. The study excluded patients with uncontrolled infections, other autoimmune diseases, pregnancy or lactation. Clinical symptoms, serum thyroxine and TRAb, thyroid ultrasound, and orbital computed tomography formed the basis for the diagnoses. The TCR CDR3 was subjected to a first round of RT-PCR using the HTBI primer set and the Qiagen OneStep RT-PCR kit. Most expanded thyroid clonotypes (frequency above 0.001) were also detected in blood, suggesting blood repertoires may reflect thyroid immune responses. A 13 V-J signature model separated ophthalmopathy from stable hyperthyroidism, with 87.88% sensitivity and roughly 81% specificity in cross-validation and 80%/75% in testing. In validation, the model predicted progression to ophthalmopathy with 65% to 71% sensitivity and roughly 75% specificity, a median of around 6.6 months before onset. A discovery cohort of about a hundred patients, approximately 45 with Graves' ophthalmopathy and more than 55 with stable Graves' hyperthyroidism, was used to find distinguishing TCR V-J signatures. Whether ophthalmopathy could be predicted prospectively was tested in an independent validation cohort made up of approximately 19 hyperthyroidism patients plus 17 patients who later progressed to ophthalmopathy. The approximately 90 discovery patients were randomly split 7:3 into training and test sets. In addition, the study compared T-cell repertoires in thyroid tissue and in blood from several Graves' hyperthyroidism patients. After sampling, hyperthyroidism patients received methimazole starting at 30 mg daily, and ophthalmopathy patients received high-dose intravenous methylprednisolone. A second multiplex PCR round built the libraries, followed by size selection and purification. The libraries were sequenced on an Illumina HiSeq2000 using paired-end 100 bp reads. SOAPnuke was used to process the raw data, with reads discarded if the reads contained adapters or uncalled bases, had a mean Phred below 15, or lacked an exact constant-primer or identifier match. High-quality paired reads were merged using COPE v1.2.5, and each unique nucleotide sequence was defined as a clonotype. MiTCR v1.1 was used to align clonotypes to the IMGT TRBV, TRBD and TRBJ reference segments. The analysis included only V-J combinations with a frequency above 0.0001, which together covered over 98% of the repertoires. A TCS score was defined as the ratio of F50 (clonal expansion) to E x V (chaos), with BLOSUM62-based TCRdist applied between CDR3 peptides within each V-J. Welch's t-statistics and random forest reduced approximately 520 V-J features to some 14, which were used in a naive Bayes classifier (R e1071). Sample size was not statistically predetermined, and blinding of investigators to group allocation was not performed. TCR Vbeta CDR3 sequencing of some 140 peripheral blood samples (fewer than 45 ophthalmopathy, roughly 72 hyperthyroidism and approximately 17 progressor patients) is reported in the paper.

The material sequenced was peripheral blood mononuclear cells (PBMCs), taken at new diagnosis, from a patient treated with antithyroid drugs. The TCR originated in a middle-aged woman with Graves disease. Donor details come from another sample of the same person, matched by shared clones.

The nucleotide sequence reads as follows: TGTGCCAGCAGTGAGGACAGGGTGATCACTGAAGCTTTCTTT. Translated, it gives CASSEDRVITEAFF. This chain is built from TRBV6-2 or TRBV6-3 and TRBJ1-1; TRBD1 fits 8 bases in the junction. CDR1 and CDR2 are drawn from the germline V gene: MNHEY, SVGEGT. The CDR3 spans 14 residues, from the cysteine through the phenylalanine. The retained sequence is limited to the CDR3, 42 bases, with the frame set at the first base. Compared with germline, V lacks 5 bases and J lacks 4 bases; bases without a gene match: 6.